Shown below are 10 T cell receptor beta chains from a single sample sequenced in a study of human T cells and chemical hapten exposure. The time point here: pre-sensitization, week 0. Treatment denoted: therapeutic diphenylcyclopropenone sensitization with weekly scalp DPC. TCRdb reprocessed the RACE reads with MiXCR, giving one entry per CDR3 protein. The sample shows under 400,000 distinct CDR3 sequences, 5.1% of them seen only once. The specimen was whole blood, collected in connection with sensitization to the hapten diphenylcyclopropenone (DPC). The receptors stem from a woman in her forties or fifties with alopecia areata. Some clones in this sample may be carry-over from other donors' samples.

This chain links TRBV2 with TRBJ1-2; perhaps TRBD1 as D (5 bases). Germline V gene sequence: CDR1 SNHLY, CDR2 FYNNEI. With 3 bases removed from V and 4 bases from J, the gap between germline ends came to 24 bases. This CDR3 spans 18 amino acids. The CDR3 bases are TGTGCCAGCAGTGACTGGGGGATTCTAAGGAGTATCCTCTATGGCTACACCTTC. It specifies CASSDWGILRSILYGYTF.

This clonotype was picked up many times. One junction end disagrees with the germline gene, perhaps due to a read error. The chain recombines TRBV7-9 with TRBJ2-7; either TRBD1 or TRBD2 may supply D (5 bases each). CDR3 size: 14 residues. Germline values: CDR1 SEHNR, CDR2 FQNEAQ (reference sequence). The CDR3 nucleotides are TGTGCCAGCAGCTCATCCTCCGGGACCCCGAAGGTGCACTTC. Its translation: CASSSSSGTPKVHF.

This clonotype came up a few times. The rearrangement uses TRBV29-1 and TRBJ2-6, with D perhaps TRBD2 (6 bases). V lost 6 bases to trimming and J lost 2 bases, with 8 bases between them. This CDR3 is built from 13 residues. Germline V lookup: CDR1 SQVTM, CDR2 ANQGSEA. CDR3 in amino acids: CSVRGTGANVLTF. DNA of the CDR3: TGCAGCGTCCGCGGGACTGGGGCCAACGTCCTGACTTTC.

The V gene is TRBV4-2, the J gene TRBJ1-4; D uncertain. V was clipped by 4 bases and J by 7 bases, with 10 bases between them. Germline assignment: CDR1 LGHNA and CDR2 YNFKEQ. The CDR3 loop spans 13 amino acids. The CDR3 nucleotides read TGTGCCAGCAGCCCTAGGACGTCTGAAAAACTGTTTTTT. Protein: CASSPRTSEKLFF.

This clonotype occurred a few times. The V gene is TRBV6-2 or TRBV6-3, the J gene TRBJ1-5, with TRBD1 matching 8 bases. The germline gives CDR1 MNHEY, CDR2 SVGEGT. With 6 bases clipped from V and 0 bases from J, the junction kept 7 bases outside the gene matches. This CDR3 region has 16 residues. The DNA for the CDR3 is TGTGCCAGCAGCTGGACAGGGCTTAATAGCAATCAGCCCCAGCATTTT. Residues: CASSWTGLNSNQPQHF.

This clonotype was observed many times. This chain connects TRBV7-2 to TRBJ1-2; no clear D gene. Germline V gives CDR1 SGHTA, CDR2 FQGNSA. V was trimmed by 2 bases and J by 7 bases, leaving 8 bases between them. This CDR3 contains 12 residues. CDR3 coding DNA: TGTGCCAGCAGCTTATGGTCGATTGGCTACACCTTC. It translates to CASSLWSIGYTF.

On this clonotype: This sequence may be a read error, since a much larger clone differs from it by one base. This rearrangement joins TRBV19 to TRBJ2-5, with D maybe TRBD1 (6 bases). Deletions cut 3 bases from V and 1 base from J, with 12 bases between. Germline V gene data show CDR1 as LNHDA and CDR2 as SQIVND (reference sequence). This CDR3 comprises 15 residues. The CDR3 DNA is TGTGCCAGTAGTATCCAGGTACAGGGCCAAGAGACCCAGTACTTC. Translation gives CASSIQVQGQETQYF.

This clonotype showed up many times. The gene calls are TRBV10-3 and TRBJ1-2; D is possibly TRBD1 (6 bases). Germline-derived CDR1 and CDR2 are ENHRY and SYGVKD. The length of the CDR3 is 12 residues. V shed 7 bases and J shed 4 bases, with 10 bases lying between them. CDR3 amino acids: CAINGGPYGYTF. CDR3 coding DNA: TGTGCCATCAACGGGGGCCCCTATGGCTACACCTTC.

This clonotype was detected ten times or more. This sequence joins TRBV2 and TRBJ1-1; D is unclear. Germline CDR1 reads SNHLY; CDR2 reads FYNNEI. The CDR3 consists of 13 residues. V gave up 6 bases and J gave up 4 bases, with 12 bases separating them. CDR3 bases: TGTGCCAGCAGCAATGGTAGGAGCACTGAAGCTTTCTTT. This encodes CASSNGRSTEAFF.

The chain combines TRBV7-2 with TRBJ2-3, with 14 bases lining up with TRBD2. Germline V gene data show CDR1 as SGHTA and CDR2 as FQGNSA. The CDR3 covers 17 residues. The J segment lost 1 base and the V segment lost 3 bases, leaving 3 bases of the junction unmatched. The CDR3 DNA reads TGTGCCAGCAGCTTGGGGACTAGCGGGGGCCGCACAGATACGCAGTATTTT. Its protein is CASSLGTSGGRTDTQYF.